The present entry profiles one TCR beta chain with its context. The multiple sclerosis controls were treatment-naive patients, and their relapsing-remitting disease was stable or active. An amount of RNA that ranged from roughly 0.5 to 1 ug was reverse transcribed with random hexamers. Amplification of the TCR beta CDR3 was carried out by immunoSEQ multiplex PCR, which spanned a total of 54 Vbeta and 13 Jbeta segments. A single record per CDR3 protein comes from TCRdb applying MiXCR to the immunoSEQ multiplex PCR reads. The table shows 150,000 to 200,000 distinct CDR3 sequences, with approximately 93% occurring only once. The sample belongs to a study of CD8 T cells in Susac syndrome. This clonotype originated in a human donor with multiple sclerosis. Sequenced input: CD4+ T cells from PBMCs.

The CDR3 DNA reads TGTGCCACCAGCAGAGATAGCGCAAGCTGGGCTGAGCAGTTCTTC. It codes for CATSRDSASWAEQFF. The rearrangement links TRBV15 to TRBJ2-1; TRBD2 is a possible D gene (5 bases). Germline CDR1 reads LNHNV; CDR2 reads YYDKDF (reference sequence). This CDR3 is built from 15 residues. V was trimmed by 0 bases and J by 9 bases, leaving 15 bases between them.